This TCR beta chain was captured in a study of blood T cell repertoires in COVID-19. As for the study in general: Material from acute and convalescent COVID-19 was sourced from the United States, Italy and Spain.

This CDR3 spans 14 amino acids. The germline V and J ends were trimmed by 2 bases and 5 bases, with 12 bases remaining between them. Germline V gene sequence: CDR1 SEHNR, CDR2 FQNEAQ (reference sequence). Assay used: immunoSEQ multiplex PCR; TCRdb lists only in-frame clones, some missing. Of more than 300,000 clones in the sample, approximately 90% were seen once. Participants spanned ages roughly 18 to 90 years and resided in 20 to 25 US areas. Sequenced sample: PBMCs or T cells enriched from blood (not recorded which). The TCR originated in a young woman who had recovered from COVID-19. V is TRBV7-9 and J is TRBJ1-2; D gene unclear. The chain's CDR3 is CASSLMEGSYGYTF. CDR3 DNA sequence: TGTGCCAGCAGCTTAATGGAGGGCTCGTATGGCTACACCTTC.